These 9 T cell receptor beta chains were sequenced from one sample in a study of T-cell memory formation after mild COVID-19. TCRdb reprocessed the 5' RACE reads with MiXCR, giving one entry per CDR3 protein. Of 4,000 to 5,000 distinct CDR3 sequences listed, under 45% are singletons. The sample consisted of PBMCs or a T cell subset sorted from them (not recorded which). These receptors originate from an adult who had mild COVID-19 (a few samples of this study predate the infection). Cell type and time point are not known.

In its sample, this clonotype ranks as medium-sized. V and J are TRBV29-1 and TRBJ1-1, with D possibly TRBD1 on 6 matching bases. The CDR3 is made up of 13 amino acids. CDR1 is SQVTM and CDR2 is ANQGSEA in the germline V gene. V lost 6 bases and J lost 5, with 16 bases in between. The CDR3 is CSVRRGSETEAFF. Written as DNA, the CDR3 is TGCAGCGTAAGGAGGGGGTCGGAAACTGAAGCTTTCTTT.

The rearrangement links TRBV7-3 to TRBJ1-3, with D perhaps matching TRBD1 (5 bases). The length of the CDR3 is 15 residues. Germline V gene sequence: CDR1 SGHTA, CDR2 FQGTGA. Trimming took off 2 bases at V and 3 bases at J, with 11 bases between the two ends. CDR3 region: CASSLGSGNGNTIYF. CDR3 sequence (DNA): TGTGCCAGCAGCTTAGGGTCAGGGAATGGAAACACCATATATTTT. The full variable domain, in which reference TRBV7-3 and TRBJ1-3 provide the parts outside the CDR3, is GAGVSQTPSNKVTEKGKYVELRCDPISGHTALYWYRQSLGQGPEFLIYFQGTGAADDSGLPNDRFFAVRPEGSVSTLKIQRTERGDSAVYLCASSLGSGNGNTIYFGEGSWLTVV.

This clonotype is medium-sized. This rearrangement joins TRBV20-1 to TRBJ1-1; TRBD1 aligns across 10 bases. This CDR3 region has 16 residues. Looked up from germline, CDR1 is DFQATT and CDR2 is SNEGSKA (reference sequence). The trim removed 2 bases at V and 4 bases at J, leaving 10 bases unmatched. In nucleotides, the CDR3 is TGCAGTGCTAGAACCCCTTGGACAGGGGGGAGCACTGAAGCTTTCTTT. Protein sequence: CSARTPWTGGSTEAFF.

This chain joins TRBV12-3 or TRBV12-4 and TRBJ2-1; D remains unclear. Trimming cost V 6 bases and J 6 bases, with 6 bases left between them. The CDR3 is 11 residues long. CDR3 DNA sequence: TGTGCCAGCAGCCACGGCAATGAGCAGTTCTTC. Encoded protein: CASSHGNEQFF.

This clonotype is medium-sized within its sample. The genes are TRBV4-2 and TRBJ2-3; a weak D match, TRBD2 (6 bases). The germline V and J ends were trimmed by 1 base and 2 bases, with 13 bases remaining between them. Germline lookup yields CDR1 LGHNA and CDR2 YNFKEQ. The CDR3 totals 16 residues. The CDR3 DNA follows: TGTGCCAGCAGCCAAGGCGGGGCAGGGCCCACAGATACGCAGTATTTT. This encodes CASSQGGAGPTDTQYF.

By sample fraction, this clonotype is medium-sized (0.01 to 0.1%). The rearrangement uses TRBV5-1 and TRBJ1-1; D is uncertain. V lost 0 bases and J lost 1, with 7 bases in between. Germline-derived CDR1 and CDR2 are SGHRS and YFSETQ. The CDR3 totals 14 residues. CDR3 nucleotide sequence: TGCGCCAGCAGCTTGGCCGTGGGGAACACTGAAGCTTTCTTT. Its protein product is CASSLAVGNTEAFF.

Relative to its sample, this clonotype is medium-sized. In nucleotides, the CDR3 is TGTGCCAGCAGTTCCCAATGGTCTTCGGCGGAGACCCAGTACTTC. It specifies CASSSQWSSAETQYF. V is TRBV6-5 and J is TRBJ2-5, with D hard to call. The CDR3 has 15 residues. CDR1 is MNHEY, CDR2 SVGAGI, per germline. V was shortened by 4 bases and J by 5 bases, with 17 bases between the two germline ends.

This chain joins TRBV28 and TRBJ1-1, with 7 nucleotides matching TRBD1. The germline V gene encodes CDR1 MDHEN and CDR2 SYDVKM. CDR3 length: 14 amino acids. Germline trimming cut 5 bases from V and 2 bases from J; bases unmatched to any gene: 5. The CDR3 DNA sequence: TGTGCCAGCAGTCTTGACAGGGTTAACACTGAAGCTTTCTTT. Translating it yields CASSLDRVNTEAFF. Using reference TRBV28 and TRBJ1-1 for the parts outside the CDR3, the full variable domain is DVKVTQSSRYLVKRTGEKVFLECVQDMDHENMFWYRQDPGLGLRLIYFSYDVKMKEKGDIPEGYSVSREKKERFSLILESASTNQTSMYLCASSLDRVNTEAFFGQGTRLTVV.

This clonotype is judged medium-sized. The J gene is TRBJ2-1, the V gene TRBV3-1; weak D call: TRBD2 (6 bases). V dropped 4 bases and J dropped 0 bases, with 10 bases sitting between them. CDR3 length equals 15 residues. In germline, CDR1 is LGHDT, CDR2 YNNKEL (reference sequence). The chain's CDR3 is CASSPAGSSYNEQFF. The CDR3 DNA follows: TGTGCCAGCAGCCCCGCCGGGAGCTCCTACAATGAGCAGTTCTTC.